The rows below give T cell receptor beta chains drawn from one sample of a study of blood T cell repertoires in COVID-19. Sequenced by immunoSEQ multiplex PCR; TCRdb stores in-frame clones only, minus some. Among about 270,000 clones listed, 85% were seen once. The specimen was peripheral blood. These receptors were taken from a human donor in a cohort sampled during active COVID-19. Each CDR3 is given with its conserved first and last residue. Fields, in order: clone size, D gene, V gene, J gene, CDR3 protein, CDR3 DNA. A D gene is named only where the DNA matches it firmly. Some rows have no size entry. The others give once, few or many, or a class for an expanded clone.

NA	TRBD2	TRBV9	TRBJ2-3	CASSFGTRTDTQYF	TGTGCCAGCAGCTTCGGGACTAGGACAGATACGCAGTATTTT
few	TRBD1	TRBV15	TRBJ2-1	CATSRDRGYNEQFF	TGTGCCACCAGCAGGGACAGGGGGTACAATGAGCAGTTCTTC
once	NA	TRBV27	TRBJ2-3	CASSSGRVTQYF	TGTGCCAGCAGTTCGGGGAGAGTAACGCAGTATTTT
NA	TRBD1	TRBV5-4	TRBJ1-4	CASSPRGATNEKLFF	TGTGCCAGCAGCCCCAGGGGGGCAACTAATGAAAAACTGTTTTTT
NA	NA	TRBV7-2	TRBJ2-3	CASSLGGRVRGDTQYF	TGTGCCAGCAGCTTAGGCGGCAGGGTCAGGGGAGATACGCAGTATTTT
NA	NA	TRBV6-5	TRBJ1-6	CATKIRGSYNSPLHF	TGTGCCACCAAGATCCGAGGGTCCTATAATTCACCCCTCCACTTT
NA	TRBD2	TRBV11-2	TRBJ2-7	CASRSGTSKFEQYF	TGTGCCAGCAGATCCGGGACTAGTAAGTTCGAGCAGTACTTC
NA	TRBD2	TRBV3-1/TRBV3-2	TRBJ2-1	CASSQYSGGLGNEQFF	TGTGCCAGCAGCCAGTACTCTGGGGGACTAGGGAATGAGCAGTTCTTC
few	TRBD2	TRBV18	TRBJ2-2	CASSTRLAGAAGELFF	TGTGCCAGCTCAACTCGACTAGCGGGAGCGGCCGGGGAGCTGTTTTTT
NA	NA	TRBV5-1	TRBJ2-2	CASSLAASRNTGELFF	TGCGCCAGCAGCTTGGCGGCTAGCAGGAACACCGGGGAGCTGTTTTTT
NA	TRBD2	TRBV28	TRBJ2-7	CASSLLGGSGGYEQYF	TGTGCCAGCAGTTTATTAGGGGGTAGCGGGGGTTACGAGCAGTACTTC
NA	NA	TRBV19	TRBJ2-4	CASSSQLAKNIQYF	TGTGCCAGTAGTTCCCAGTTAGCCAAAAACATTCAGTACTTC
NA	TRBD1	TRBV7-2	TRBJ1-2	CASSLGRGGVYGYTF	TGTGCCAGCAGCTTAGGGCGAGGGGGCGTCTATGGCTACACCTTC
NA	NA	TRBV5-1	TRBJ2-2	CASSNSGANTGELFF	TGCGCCAGCAGCAATAGCGGAGCGAACACCGGGGAGCTGTTTTTT
NA	TRBD2	TRBV25-1	TRBJ2-1	CASRGTSGNYEQFF	TGTGCCAGCAGAGGGACTAGCGGGAACTATGAGCAGTTCTTC
NA	NA	TRBV15	TRBJ1-1	CATSRGGGRNTEAFF	TGTGCCACCAGCAGAGGGGGAGGGAGGAACACTGAAGCTTTCTTT
NA	TRBD2	TRBV3-1/TRBV3-2	TRBJ2-1	CASSQNTGGREDSYNEQFF	TGTGCCAGCAGCCAAAATACCGGGGGGCGGGAGGACTCCTACAATGAGCAGTTCTTC
NA	TRBD1	TRBV7-9	TRBJ1-6	CASSSRQGSPLHF	TGTGCCAGCAGCTCCCGACAGGGTTCACCCCTCCACTTT
few	TRBD1	TRBV2	TRBJ1-4	CASREGQGTTNEKLFF	TGTGCCAGCAGGGAAGGACAGGGAACAACTAATGAAAAACTGTTTTTT
NA	NA	TRBV24-1	TRBJ2-7	CATSDPTGREQYF	TGTGCCACCAGTGATCCGACGGGTCGGGAGCAGTACTTC
NA	TRBD2	TRBV2	TRBJ2-2	CASRGSSGSTGELFF	TGTGCCAGCAGGGGATCTAGCGGGAGTACCGGGGAGCTGTTTTTT
NA	NA	TRBV29-1	TRBJ2-3	CSVGDNTQYF	TGCAGCGTTGGTGACAATACGCAGTATTTT
NA	NA	TRBV5-6	TRBJ1-5	CASSVSGLESNQPQHF	TGTGCCAGCAGCGTTTCCGGATTGGAGAGCAATCAGCCCCAGCATTTT
NA	NA	TRBV30	TRBJ1-5	CAWSNSYNQPQHF	TGTGCCTGGAGTAACAGTTACAATCAGCCCCAGCATTTT
once	TRBD1	TRBV9	TRBJ1-2	CASTPGTGTFYGYTF	TGTGCCAGCACCCCAGGGACAGGGACTTTTTATGGCTACACCTTC
NA	TRBD2	TRBV5-6	TRBJ2-5	CASSLVAGGQETQYF	TGTGCCAGCAGCTTGGTTGCGGGAGGGCAAGAGACCCAGTACTTC
NA	NA	TRBV18	TRBJ2-5	CASSRSQGKETQYF	TGTGCCAGCTCACGGTCCCAGGGAAAAGAGACCCAGTACTTC
NA	TRBD1	TRBV5-1	TRBJ2-2	CASGRQGAGPRTGELFF	TGCGCCAGCGGTAGACAGGGGGCTGGTCCGCGGACCGGGGAGCTGTTTTTT
once	NA	TRBV10-1	TRBJ2-2	CASRKGQSGELFF	TGCGCCAGCAGGAAAGGACAGTCCGGGGAGCTGTTTTTT
NA	NA	TRBV29-1	TRBJ1-4	CSVNPRQQNEKLFF	TGCAGCGTGAACCCAAGACAGCAGAATGAAAAACTGTTTTTT
NA	NA	TRBV28	TRBJ2-7	CASSPTYYEQYF	TGTGCCAGCAGTCCCACATACTACGAGCAGTACTTC
once	NA	TRBV27	TRBJ1-6	CASSYRASPLHF	TGTGCCAGCAGTTACAGGGCTTCACCCCTCCACTTT
many	TRBD2	TRBV7-6	TRBJ2-2	CASSLSTSGLAGELFF	TGTGCCAGCAGCTTAAGTACTAGCGGGTTGGCCGGGGAGCTGTTTTTT
NA	TRBD1	TRBV18	TRBJ2-1	CASSPWTGEEQFF	TGTGCCAGCTCACCATGGACAGGGGAAGAGCAGTTCTTC
NA	TRBD2	TRBV9	TRBJ2-3	CASSPGLASGKLTDTQYF	TGTGCCAGCAGCCCAGGTCTGGCTAGCGGGAAACTAACAGATACGCAGTATTTT
NA	NA	TRBV24-1	TRBJ1-1	CASQAEYTEAFF	TGTGCCTCACAGGCGGAGTACACTGAAGCTTTCTTT
NA	NA	TRBV27	TRBJ2-3	CASRVLGGTDTQYF	TGTGCCAGCAGGGTTCTAGGCGGGACAGATACGCAGTATTTT
NA	NA	TRBV28	TRBJ2-7	CASSKGVYEQYF	TGTGCCAGCAGTAAAGGGGTCTACGAGCAGTACTTC
NA	NA	TRBV27	TRBJ2-3	CASSLPFLNRIIDTQYF	TGTGCCAGCAGTTTACCCTTCCTAAACCGTATAATTGATACGCAGTATTTT
few	TRBD1	TRBV30	TRBJ2-7	CAWSRDRTGGRYEQYF	TGTGCCTGGAGTAGAGATCGGACAGGGGGCCGCTACGAGCAGTACTTC
NA	NA	TRBV6-5	TRBJ2-1	CASMTGGSYNEQFF	TGTGCCAGCATGACGGGTGGCTCCTACAATGAGCAGTTCTTC
few	NA	TRBV7-9	TRBJ1-2	CASSDAIQGYGYTF	TGTGCCAGCAGCGATGCCATTCAGGGATATGGCTACACCTTC
NA	TRBD1	TRBV19	TRBJ1-4	CATRGQSRWALNEKLFF	TGTGCCACCAGGGGACAGTCGAGGTGGGCCCTGAATGAAAAACTGTTTTTT
few	NA	TRBV4-1	TRBJ2-3	CASSQDTHFRDTQYF	TGCGCCAGCAGCCAAGACACCCATTTTAGAGATACGCAGTATTTT
NA	NA	TRBV19	TRBJ1-4	CASSVTGMREKLFF	TGTGCCAGTAGTGTCACAGGGATGAGGGAAAAACTGTTTTTT
NA	NA	TRBV6-5	TRBJ2-1	CASISGNEQFF	TGTGCCAGCATTTCCGGGAATGAGCAGTTCTTC
few	NA	TRBV27	TRBJ1-4	CASSLQGPNEKLFF	TGTGCCAGCAGTTTGCAGGGCCCTAATGAAAAACTGTTTTTT
NA	NA	TRBV18	TRBJ2-2	CASSTGPHTGELFF	TGTGCCAGCTCAACAGGGCCCCACACCGGGGAGCTGTTTTTT